The clone carrying this T cell receptor beta chain has only a few counts. This specimen belongs to a study of T cells after yellow fever vaccination. Whole-study context: With SMART-Seq v4 Ultra Low Input, the fractions containing low cell numbers were prepared.

With 7 bases clipped from V and 2 bases from J, the junction kept 11 bases outside the gene matches. The V gene's germline CDR1 is LNHDA and CDR2 SQIVND (reference sequence). The CDR3 consists of 16 residues. Each CDR3 protein is one row after TCRdb ran MiXCR on the 5' RACE reads. Of a few hundred thousand distinct CDR3 sequences listed, 3% to 4.5% are singletons. V is TRBV19 and J is TRBJ2-7, with TRBD2 matching 10 bases. The material sequenced was PBMCs, taken 5 days after the yellow fever booster vaccination. This receptor was taken from a man aged 18-30 years who received the YFV17D yellow fever vaccine. The CDR3 protein is CASKPTSGERPYEQYF. CDR3 coding DNA: TGTGCCAGTAAGCCCACTAGCGGGGAGAGACCCTACGAGCAGTACTTC. The variable domain in full, with the rest retrieved from reference TRBV19 and TRBJ2-7, is DGGITQSPKYLFRKEGQNVTLSCEQNLNHDAMYWYRQDPGQGLRLIYYSQIVNDFQKGDIAEGYSVSREKKESFPLTVTSAQKNPTAFYLCASKPTSGERPYEQYFGPGTRLTVT.